The 32 T cell receptor beta chains reported below all come from one sample, sequenced in a study of CD8 T cells in ankylosing spondylitis. Their antigens remain unidentified. Using its own MiXCR run on the 5' RACE reads, TCRdb lists one record per CDR3 protein. The sample shows fewer than 550,000 distinct CDR3 sequences, over 4% of them seen only once. Study results and caveats: Blood from ankylosing spondylitis patients appeared to carry a characteristic roughly eight-variant TCR beta motif.

Sequencing was performed on blood, either unsorted or a sorted T cell fraction (not recorded which). The receptors here all came from a male donor with ankylosing spondylitis.

This clonotype was counted at least ten times. The V call is TRBV11-2, the J call TRBJ2-2; D might be TRBD2 (5 bases). Per germline, CDR1 SGHAT and CDR2 FQNNGV. The CDR3 loop spans 17 amino acids. Trimming took off 0 bases at V and 5 bases at J, with 16 bases between the two ends. As DNA, the CDR3 is TGTGCCAGCAGCTTAGAGATAGCAAGCGGAACAACCGGGGAGCTGTTTTTT. Translating gives CASSLEIASGTTGELFF.

In its sample, this clonotype was seen many times. The genes are TRBV7-2 and TRBJ2-7; D not certain. This CDR3 region has 13 residues. Germline CDR1 and CDR2: SGHTA and FQGNSA. The ends were cut back, 3 bases at V and 4 bases at J, with 10 bases in the middle. CDR3 loop: CASSFDPLYEQYF. CDR3 DNA sequence: TGTGCCAGCAGCTTCGACCCGTTGTACGAGCAGTACTTC.

The sample holds many counts of this clonotype. The gene calls are TRBV4-1 and TRBJ1-5, with D possibly matching TRBD1 (5 bases). Germline V CDR1 and CDR2: MGHRA, YSYEKL. The CDR3 loop spans 17 amino acids. With 0 bases removed from V and 0 bases from J, the gap between germline ends came to 12 bases. The CDR3 DNA sequence: TGCGCCAGCAGCCAAGATCCAGGGTGGGGTAGCAATCAGCCCCAGCATTTT. It specifies CASSQDPGWGSNQPQHF.

In this sample, this clonotype turned up many times. This chain joins TRBV20-1 and TRBJ1-1; D gene ambiguous. The CDR3 length is 12 residues. The V gene's germline CDR1 is DFQATT and CDR2 SNEGSKA (reference sequence). V lost 0 bases, J lost 8 bases, and 10 bases lay in between. Here the CDR3 reads CSARDDWMEAFF. CDR3 in DNA: TGCAGTGCTAGAGATGATTGGATGGAAGCTTTCTTT.

CDR3 bases: TGTGCCAGCAGTTTCAGCGTTCTAGATCAGTACTTC. Amino acid sequence: CASSFSVLDQYF. The chain employs TRBV12-3 or TRBV12-4 and TRBJ2-7; no firm D call. This CDR3 is built from 12 residues. Trimming removed 3 bases from V and 10 bases from J, with 13 bases in between.

Ten or more counts support this clonotype. The chain has TRBV12-3 or TRBV12-4 and TRBJ2-6; TRBD1 agrees at 9 bases. The trim removed 6 bases at V and 0 bases at J, leaving 9 bases unmatched. The CDR3 sequence is 18 residues long. The CDR3 loop is CASSLKGQGNSGANVLTF. Written as DNA, the CDR3 is TGTGCCAGCAGCCTCAAGGGACAGGGAAACTCTGGGGCCAACGTCCTGACTTTC.

This clonotype was observed a handful of times. This chain connects TRBV4-2 to TRBJ2-2; 7 bases agree with TRBD1. This CDR3 spans 18 amino acids. Germline loops: CDR1 LGHNA, CDR2 YNFKEQ. Trimming at V came to 1 base and at J to 3 bases, leaving 11 bases not matched to a gene. The CDR3 region is CASSQGLGWQGDTGELFF. The CDR3, as DNA: TGTGCCAGCAGCCAAGGCCTGGGGTGGCAGGGGGACACCGGGGAGCTGTTTTTT.

Many counts were recorded for this clonotype. The rearrangement uses TRBV5-6 and TRBJ1-1; TRBD1 matches 7 bases. The germline CDR1 and CDR2 sequences are SGHDT and YYEEEE. J was trimmed by 3 bases and V by 4 bases; bases with no gene match: 12. This CDR3 has 16 residues. The CDR3 nucleotides are TGTGCCAGCAGCCTGGGGTCCGGGACAGTTTACACTGAAGCTTTCTTT. Amino acids: CASSLGSGTVYTEAFF.

In its sample, this clonotype was seen many times. The genes are TRBV20-1 and TRBJ1-2, with D unresolved. Trimming pared 6 bases from V and 6 bases from J, leaving 14 bases between. The CDR3 runs 12 residues. Germline CDR1 is DFQATT and CDR2 is SNEGSKA (reference sequence). The CDR3 nucleotides read TGCAGTGCCCACACCCGGTCGGATGGCTACACCTTC. It specifies CSAHTRSDGYTF.

There are many counts of this clonotype. This chain joins TRBV7-9 and TRBJ2-3; weak D call: TRBD1 (5 bases). Germline assignment: CDR1 SEHNR and CDR2 FQNEAQ (reference sequence). The CDR3 is 15 residues long. The V end lost 10 bases, the J end lost 0 bases, and 17 bases lay between the germline ends. The CDR3 DNA reads TGTGCCAATCACCAGGGTAATAGAAGCACAGATACGCAGTATTTT. Amino acid sequence: CANHQGNRSTDTQYF.

The CDR3 DNA follows: TGCGCCAGCAGCCAATCGACTAGCGGTATCTACAATGAGCAGTTCTTC. Protein sequence: CASSQSTSGIYNEQFF. The rearrangement joins TRBV4-1 to TRBJ2-1, with 9 bases fitting TRBD2. Trimming cost V 2 bases and J 3 bases; bases outside gene matches: 5. Germline assignment: CDR1 MGHRA and CDR2 YSYEKL. The CDR3 runs to 16 residues.

There are a few counts of this clonotype. The chain joins TRBV7-2 to TRBJ2-4; 8 bases match TRBD1. There are 16 residues in the CDR3. Per the germline V gene, CDR1 is SGHTA and CDR2 is FQGNSA. Trimming at V came to 5 bases and at J to 8 bases, leaving 14 bases not matched to a gene. The CDR3 region has the DNA TGTGCCAGCAGCCCCCAGCCTCACAGGGGGGCGGACATTCAGTACTTC. Its protein is CASSPQPHRGADIQYF.

V usage is TRBV7-2 and J usage is TRBJ2-1, with 10 bases aligning to TRBD2. V shed 5 bases, J shed 1 base, and the junction held 17 bases outside the gene matches. CDR3 length: 20 residues. Looked up from germline, CDR1 is SGHTA and CDR2 is FQGNSA. In DNA form, the CDR3 reads TGTGCCAGCAGCCCAGCGGGAGGGGGTCGAGACATAGGATCCTACAATGAGCAGTTCTTC. Its translation is CASSPAGGGRDIGSYNEQFF.

Ten or more counts support this clonotype. The chain recombines TRBV6-5 with TRBJ2-7, with TRBD1 as a possible D gene (5 bases). V lost 4 bases, J lost 7 bases, and 17 bases lay in between. The CDR3 contains 14 residues. CDR1 is MNHEY, CDR2 SVGAGI, per germline. DNA for the CDR3: TGTGCCAGCAGTTCCAGGACACCCGGTGGGGAGCAGTACTTC. Protein: CASSSRTPGGEQYF.

The chain joins TRBV12-3 or TRBV12-4 to TRBJ1-5; D ambiguous. V was pared by 7 bases and J by 4 bases, with 14 bases between. CDR3 size: 14 residues. CDR3 protein: CASKVGSGNQPQHF. The CDR3 DNA is TGTGCCAGCAAAGTAGGATCGGGAAATCAGCCCCAGCATTTT.

About this clonotype: A much larger clone differs from this one at a single base, so this may be a read error. The gene calls are TRBV7-2 and TRBJ2-2, with 10 bases identical to TRBD1. This CDR3 contains 16 residues. From germline, CDR1 is SGHTA and CDR2 FQGNSA. Here the CDR3 reads CASMLGQGVNTGELSF. In DNA, the CDR3 is TGTGCCAGCATGTTAGGACAGGGGGTGAACACCGGGGAGCTGTCTTTT. Supplemented by reference TRBV7-2 and TRBJ2-2, the full variable domain reads GAGVSQSPSNKVTEKGKDVELRCDPISGHTALYWYRQSLGQGLEFLIYFQGNSAPDKSGLPSDRFSAERTGGSVSTLTIQRTQQEDSAVYLCASMLGQGVNTGELSFGEGSRLTVL.

The chain employs TRBV6-1 and TRBJ2-2, with unresolved D. Trimming pared 7 bases from V and 2 bases from J, leaving 17 bases between. CDR1 is MNHNS, CDR2 SASEGT, per germline. The CDR3 runs to 16 residues. The CDR3 nucleotides are TGTGCCAGCACTGGGCCCTTAGGAACTAACACCGGGGAGCTGTTTTTT. Its translation is CASTGPLGTNTGELFF.

This clonotype showed up many times. The genes are TRBV5-1 and TRBJ2-5, with a tentative D call TRBD1 (6 bases). The CDR3 has 16 amino acids. Germline loops: CDR1 SGHRS, CDR2 YFSETQ. Trimming removed 7 bases from V and 0 bases from J, with 19 bases in between. In DNA form, the CDR3 reads TGCGCCAGCGGGGAGTGGGGGCAGGGGAACCAAGAGACCCAGTACTTC. It translates to CASGEWGQGNQETQYF.

There are a few counts of this clonotype. The chain couples TRBV5-5 to TRBJ2-7; 7 positions match TRBD2. V shed 4 bases and J 7 bases; nucleotides not matched to a gene: 11. CDR1 and CDR2 from the germline V gene are SGHKS and YYEKEE (reference sequence). This CDR3 comprises 14 residues. CDR3 sequence (DNA): TGTGCCAGCAGCCCACGGGACTACCTCGGAGAGCAGTACTTC. This gives the protein CASSPRDYLGEQYF.

The V gene is TRBV24-1, the J gene TRBJ2-6; D remains ambiguous. CDR1 and CDR2 from the germline V gene are KGHDR and SFDVKD. The CDR3 totals 16 residues. The V end was cut by 4 bases, the J end by 3 bases, with 12 bases between. The CDR3 DNA follows: TGTGCCACCAGTGACCCTGGATTACATGGGGCCAACGTCCTGACTTTC. Translating gives CATSDPGLHGANVLTF.

This clonotype was picked up many times. The chain is built from TRBV4-3 and TRBJ2-1, with 7 positions matching TRBD1. This CDR3 has 13 residues. With V trimmed by 6 bases and J by 4 bases, 3 bases remained unmatched. Germline assignment: CDR1 LGHNA and CDR2 YSLEER. CDR3 amino acids: CASRATGYNEQFF. CDR3 coding DNA: TGCGCCAGCAGAGCGACAGGGTACAATGAGCAGTTCTTC.

This clonotype was found many times. The V and J genes are TRBV5-1 and TRBJ2-1, with 9 bases matching TRBD2. This CDR3 has 14 amino acids. Germline CDR1 SGHRS, CDR2 YFSETQ. The V segment lost 2 bases and the J segment 8 bases; nucleotides outside the gene matches: 5. In DNA, the CDR3 is TGCGCCAGCAGCTTTATAGCGGGGGCCGATGAGCAGTTCTTC. Amino acid sequence: CASSFIAGADEQFF.

This clonotype was observed at least ten times. The chain links TRBV18 to TRBJ2-7, with TRBD2 matching 7 bases. V gave up 5 bases and J gave up 3 bases; unmatched junction bases: 7. Germline V gene lookup returns CDR1 KGHSH and CDR2 LQKENI. This CDR3 spans 14 amino acids. The CDR3 DNA is TGTGCCAGCTCAGAATGGACTAGTGTCTACGAGCAGTACTTC. Amino acid sequence: CASSEWTSVYEQYF.

This clonotype was recorded many times. The chain is built from TRBV5-1 and TRBJ1-3, with no clear D. V lost 4 bases and J 3 bases, leaving 8 bases between the germline ends. CDR3 length equals 13 residues. In germline, CDR1 is SGHRS, CDR2 YFSETQ. Written as DNA, the CDR3 is TGCGCCAGCAGCACCAACAGTGGAAACACCATATATTTT. It encodes CASSTNSGNTIYF.

This clonotype was detected many times. The chain has TRBV5-1 and TRBJ2-1; D is possibly TRBD2 (6 bases). Trimming removed 0 bases at V and 6 bases at J, with 19 bases between. CDR3 length equals 17 residues. Germline values: CDR1 SGHRS, CDR2 YFSETQ. The CDR3 loop reads CASSLEDGASVSNEQFF. In nucleotides, the CDR3 is TGCGCCAGCAGCTTGGAGGATGGGGCTAGCGTTTCCAATGAGCAGTTCTTC.

This clonotype was counted many times. The chain links TRBV9 to TRBJ2-3; 7 bases are a match to TRBD1. Trimming cost V 4 bases and J 2 bases; bases outside gene matches: 4. Germline assignment: CDR1 SGDLS and CDR2 YYNGEE. This CDR3 comprises 14 residues. The CDR3: CASSPGQPTDTQYF. The CDR3 DNA reads TGTGCCAGCAGCCCGGGACAGCCCACAGATACGCAGTATTTT.

This clonotype was seen repeatedly, ten times or more. CDR3 sequence (DNA): TGTGCCAGCAGCCCGGGGCCCGCCTATGGCTACACCTTC. It encodes CASSPGPAYGYTF. The genes are TRBV27 and TRBJ1-2; D may be TRBD1 (5 bases). CDR1 is MNHEY, CDR2 SMNVEV, per germline (reference sequence). The CDR3 is 13 amino acids. Trimming stripped 6 bases from V and 4 bases from J, with 12 bases between.

This clonotype was counted at least ten times. The V and J genes are TRBV7-2 and TRBJ2-1, with TRBD2 matching 8 bases. The CDR3 spans 17 residues. With 3 bases clipped from V and 7 bases from J, the junction kept 14 bases outside the gene matches. Germline assignment: CDR1 SGHTA and CDR2 FQGNSA. Here the CDR3 reads CASSFRSGRALRNEQFF. CDR3 bases: TGTGCCAGCAGCTTTAGGTCCGGGAGGGCGCTACGGAATGAGCAGTTCTTC.

This clonotype was observed at least ten times. This chain joins TRBV12-3 or TRBV12-4 and TRBJ1-3; D call uncertain. Deletions cut 6 bases from V and 4 bases from J, with 16 bases between. This CDR3 has 15 residues. CDR3 protein: CASSHVGNGGNTIYF. CDR3 DNA sequence: TGTGCCAGCAGCCATGTCGGTAACGGCGGAAACACCATATATTTT.

The chain has TRBV5-1 and TRBJ2-1; maybe TRBD2 (6 bases). V was trimmed by 0 bases and J by 10 bases, leaving 20 bases between them. The germline V gene has CDR1 SGHRS and CDR2 YFSETQ. The CDR3 is made up of 16 amino acids. CDR3 bases: TGCGCCAGCAGCTTGGAAGGGACTCCTTCGCCTAGAGAGCAGTTCTTC. It is translated as CASSLEGTPSPREQFF.

The chain has TRBV4-1 and TRBJ2-5; perhaps TRBD1 as D (6 bases). The CDR3 consists of 15 residues. Germline V lookup: CDR1 MGHRA, CDR2 YSYEKL. V was clipped by 0 bases and J by 1 base, with 9 bases between them. CDR3 in amino acids: CASSQDRGIQETQYF. The CDR3 bases are TGCGCCAGCAGCCAAGACAGGGGCATCCAAGAGACCCAGTACTTC.

In its sample, this clonotype was seen many times. The chain carries TRBV7-2 and TRBJ2-3; no clear D. Germline loops: CDR1 SGHTA, CDR2 FQGNSA. V lost 2 bases and J lost 0, with 6 bases in between. There are 14 residues in the CDR3. DNA of the CDR3: TGTGCCAGCAGCTTACGAGTTAGCACAGATACGCAGTATTTT. It codes for CASSLRVSTDTQYF.